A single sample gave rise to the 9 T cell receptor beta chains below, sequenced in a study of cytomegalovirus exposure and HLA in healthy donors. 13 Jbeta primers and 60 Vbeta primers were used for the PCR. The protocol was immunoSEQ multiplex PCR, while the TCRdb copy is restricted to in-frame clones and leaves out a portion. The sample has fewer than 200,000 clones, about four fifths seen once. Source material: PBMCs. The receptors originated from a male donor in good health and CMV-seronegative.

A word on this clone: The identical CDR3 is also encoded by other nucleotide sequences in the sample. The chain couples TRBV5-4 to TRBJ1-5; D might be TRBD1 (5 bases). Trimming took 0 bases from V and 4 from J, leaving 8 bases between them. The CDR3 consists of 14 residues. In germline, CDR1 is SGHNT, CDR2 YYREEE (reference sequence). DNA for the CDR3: TGTGCCAGCAGCTTGGCGGGGGGGAATCAGCCCCAGCATTTT. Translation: CASSLAGGNQPQHF.

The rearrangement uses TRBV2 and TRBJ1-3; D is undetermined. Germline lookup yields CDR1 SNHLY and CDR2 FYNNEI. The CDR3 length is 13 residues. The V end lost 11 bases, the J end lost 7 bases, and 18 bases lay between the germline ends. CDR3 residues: CAGQGRTGNTIYF. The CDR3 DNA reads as TGTGCCGGGCAAGGGAGAACGGGGAACACCATATATTTT. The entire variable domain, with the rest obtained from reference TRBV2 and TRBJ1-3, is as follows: EPEVTQTPSHQVTQMGQEVILRCVPISNHLYFYWYRQILGQKVEFLVSFYNNEISEKSEIFDDQFSVERPDGSNFTLKIRSTKLEDSAMYFCAGQGRTGNTIYFGEGSWLTVV.

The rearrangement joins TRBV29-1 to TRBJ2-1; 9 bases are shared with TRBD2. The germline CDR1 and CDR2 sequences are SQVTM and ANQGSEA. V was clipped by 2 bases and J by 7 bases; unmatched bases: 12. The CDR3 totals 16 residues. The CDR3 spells CSVEWGPGTSKNEQFF. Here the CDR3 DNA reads TGCAGCGTTGAATGGGGGCCCGGGACTAGCAAAAATGAGCAGTTCTTC.

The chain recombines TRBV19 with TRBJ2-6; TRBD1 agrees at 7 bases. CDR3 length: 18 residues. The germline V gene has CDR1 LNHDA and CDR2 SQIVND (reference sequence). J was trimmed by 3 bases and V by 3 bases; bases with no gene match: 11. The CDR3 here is CASSMFTGDLSGANVLTF. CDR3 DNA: TGTGCCAGTAGTATGTTCACAGGGGATTTGAGTGGGGCCAACGTCCTGACTTTC.

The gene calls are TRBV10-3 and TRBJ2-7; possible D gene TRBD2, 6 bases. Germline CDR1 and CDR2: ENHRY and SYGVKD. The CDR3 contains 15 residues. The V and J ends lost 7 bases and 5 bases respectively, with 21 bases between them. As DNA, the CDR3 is TGTGCCATCAATCCTTTTGGAACTAGCCTCGACGAGCAGTACTTC. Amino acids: CAINPFGTSLDEQYF.

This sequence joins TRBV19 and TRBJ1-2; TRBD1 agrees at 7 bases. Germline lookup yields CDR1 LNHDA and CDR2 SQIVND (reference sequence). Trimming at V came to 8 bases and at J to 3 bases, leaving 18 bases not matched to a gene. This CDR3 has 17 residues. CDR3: CASFPDRDRKEYYGYTF. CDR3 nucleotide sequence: TGTGCCAGTTTCCCCGACAGGGACAGAAAGGAGTACTATGGCTACACCTTC.

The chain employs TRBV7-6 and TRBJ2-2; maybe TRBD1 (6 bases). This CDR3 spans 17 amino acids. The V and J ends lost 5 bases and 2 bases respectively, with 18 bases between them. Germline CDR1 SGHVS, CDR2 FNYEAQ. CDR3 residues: CASSVLAGRGNTGELFF. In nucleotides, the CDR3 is TGTGCCAGCAGCGTCCTGGCGGGCAGGGGCAACACCGGGGAGCTGTTTTTT.

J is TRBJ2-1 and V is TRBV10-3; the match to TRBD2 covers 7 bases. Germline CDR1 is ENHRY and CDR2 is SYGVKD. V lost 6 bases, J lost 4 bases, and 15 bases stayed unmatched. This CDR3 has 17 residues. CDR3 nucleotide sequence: TGTGCCATCAGGGCGATAACCAGCGGGATTATGTACAATGAGCAGTTCTTC. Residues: CAIRAITSGIMYNEQFF.

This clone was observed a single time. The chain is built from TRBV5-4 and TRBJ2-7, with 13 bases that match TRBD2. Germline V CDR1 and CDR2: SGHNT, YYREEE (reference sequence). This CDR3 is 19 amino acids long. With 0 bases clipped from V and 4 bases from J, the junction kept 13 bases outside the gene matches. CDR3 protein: CASSLDVLAGGDRHYEQYF. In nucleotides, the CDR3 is TGTGCCAGCAGCTTGGATGTACTAGCGGGGGGGGATCGTCATTACGAGCAGTACTTC. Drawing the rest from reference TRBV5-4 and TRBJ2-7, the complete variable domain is ETGVTQSPTHLIKTRGQQVTLRCSSQSGHNTVSWYQQALGQGPQFIFQYYREEENGRGNFPPRFSGLQFPNYSSELNVNALELDDSALYLCASSLDVLAGGDRHYEQYFGPGTRLTVT.